A selection of T cell receptor beta chains follows, all from one sample in a study of technical replicates of blood from several donors. Assay: immunoSEQ multiplex PCR; the TCRdb copy retains only in-frame clones and omits some. The sample carries 56,000 or so clones, about 93% recorded once. Sequencing used PBMCs. Source of these receptors: a human donor in good health. Some clones in this sample may be carry-over from other donors' samples. Each CDR3 is given with its conserved first and last residue. D genes are given only for firm matches. Part of the rows lack a size; the others show once, few, many or a class for expanded clones.

J	D	size	length	V	CDR3	DNA
TRBJ2-7	TRBD2	.	15	TRBV7-9	CASSPGSGRAYEQYF	TGTGCCAGCAGTCCCGGTAGCGGGAGGGCTTACGAGCAGTACTTC
TRBJ2-5	TRBD1	.	15	TRBV4-1	CASSQVKDRGVTQYF	TGCGCCAGCAGCCAAGTTAAGGACAGGGGGGTGACCCAGTACTTC
TRBJ2-2	TRBD1	.	22	TRBV10-3	CAISSVLQGAGFFPRNTGELFF	TGTGCCATCAGTTCAGTTTTACAGGGGGCAGGCTTCTTCCCTAGGAACACCGGGGAGCTGTTTTTT
TRBJ2-2	TRBD2	.	16	TRBV4-3	CASSQEAGVRTGELFF	TGCGCCAGCAGCCAAGAGGCGGGAGTGAGAACCGGGGAGCTGTTTTTT
TRBJ1-3	.	.	16	TRBV4-1	CASSNPTADYGNTIYF	TGCGCCAGCAGCAACCCTACAGCTGACTATGGAAACACCATATATTTT
TRBJ1-2	.	.	12	TRBV10-3	CAIGDQRYGYTF	TGTGCCATAGGAGATCAGCGCTATGGCTACACCTTC
TRBJ2-5	.	.	16	TRBV29-1	CSVEGGSAGAQETQYF	TGCAGCGTTGAAGGGGGCAGCGCGGGGGCCCAAGAGACCCAGTACTTC
TRBJ2-5	.	.	15	TRBV28	CASSLLVTRVETQYF	TGTGCCAGCAGTTTATTAGTAACGAGGGTTGAGACCCAGTACTTC
TRBJ2-5	TRBD2	.	16	TRBV7-9	CASSLGLSGGIETQYF	TGTGCCAGCAGCTTAGGACTAAGCGGGGGGATCGAGACCCAGTACTTC
TRBJ2-1	.	.	13	TRBV19	CASSSTRGNEQFF	TGTGCCAGTAGTTCGACCAGGGGCAATGAGCAGTTCTTC
TRBJ2-3	TRBD2	.	14	TRBV7-2	CASSLQAGADTQYF	TGTGCCAGCAGCCTACAAGCGGGAGCAGATACGCAGTATTTT
TRBJ1-2	.	.	15	TRBV4-3	CASSPTPRVSDGYTF	TGCGCCAGCAGCCCGACCCCCCGGGTCTCCGACGGCTACACCTTC
TRBJ2-1	.	.	15	TRBV10-3	CAISQDRGLYNEQFF	TGTGCCATCAGTCAGGATAGGGGCCTATACAATGAGCAGTTCTTC
TRBJ1-3	TRBD1	once	15	TRBV4-3	CASSQSRGTGNTIYF	TGCGCCAGCAGCCAATCCAGGGGGACCGGAAACACCATATATTTT
TRBJ1-4	.	.	12	TRBV6-5	CASSSRNEKLFF	TGTGCCAGCAGTTCCAGGAATGAAAAACTGTTTTTT
TRBJ2-1	TRBD1	.	17	TRBV4-3	CASSQETVRQGSAEQFF	TGCGCCAGCAGCCAAGAGACGGTTCGACAGGGCTCTGCTGAGCAGTTCTTC
TRBJ1-5	TRBD1	.	15	TRBV7-8	CASSLRWDRGQPQHF	TGTGCCAGCAGCTTAAGGTGGGACAGGGGACAGCCCCAGCATTTT
TRBJ2-3	TRBD1	.	16	TRBV6-4	CASSETGGGSTDTQYF	TGTGCCAGCAGTGAGACAGGGGGCGGGAGCACAGATACGCAGTATTTT
TRBJ2-7	.	.	12	TRBV6-5	CASSTIKGGQYF	TGTGCCAGCAGTACAATAAAAGGCGGGCAGTACTTC
TRBJ2-2	TRBD2	.	14	TRBV6-5	CASSQSARGGRLFF	TGTGCCAGCTCCCAGAGTGCCCGCGGGGGGAGGCTGTTTTTT
TRBJ2-7	.	.	13	TRBV2	CASNGAGNYEQYF	TGTGCCAGCAATGGGGCGGGGAACTACGAGCAGTACTTC
TRBJ2-3	.	.	12	TRBV11-3	CASSRGSDTQYF	TGTGCCAGCAGCCGGGGGTCTGATACGCAGTATTTT
TRBJ1-1	.	.	14	TRBV19	CASSKAAMNTEAFF	TGTGCCAGTAGTAAGGCAGCGATGAACACTGAAGCTTTCTTT
TRBJ2-5	TRBD2	.	18	TRBV5-6	CASSRMTSGGARQETQYF	TGTGCCAGCAGCCGGATGACTAGCGGGGGGGCGAGACAAGAGACCCAGTACTTC
TRBJ2-7	TRBD2	.	16	TRBV7-8	CASSPVGRLAGVEQYF	TGTGCCAGCAGCCCCGTCGGGCGACTAGCGGGAGTCGAGCAGTACTTC
TRBJ1-3	TRBD1	.	18	TRBV4-2	CASSQVRTGTGLRNTIYF	TGTGCCAGCAGCCAAGTAAGGACCGGGACAGGGCTGCGAAACACCATATATTTT
TRBJ2-7	TRBD2	.	19	TRBV7-2	CASSLGDHKASGVGYEQYF	TGTGCCAGCAGCTTAGGGGATCATAAGGCTAGCGGGGTGGGCTACGAGCAGTACTTC
TRBJ2-3	.	.	11	TRBV5-1	CASSFIDTQYF	TGCGCCAGCAGCTTTATCGATACGCAGTATTTT
TRBJ1-1	.	large	13	TRBV6-4	CASSESGNTEAFF	TGTGCCAGCAGTGAATCAGGAAACACTGAAGCTTTCTTT
TRBJ1-1	.	.	17	TRBV25-1	CASSAPVGEGSNTEAFF	TGTGCCAGCAGTGCCCCGGTCGGGGAAGGGTCGAACACTGAAGCTTTCTTT
TRBJ1-1	.	.	12	TRBV5-1	CASSPGGVSAFF	TGCGCCAGCAGCCCCGGAGGGGTTTCTGCTTTCTTT
TRBJ2-1	TRBD2	.	11	TRBV7-9	CATGLGGEQFF	TGTGCCACCGGACTAGGTGGTGAGCAGTTCTTC
TRBJ2-7	.	.	13	TRBV30	CAWSGGLSYEQYF	TGTGCCTGGAGCGGGGGTCTTAGCTACGAGCAGTACTTC